What follows are 31 T cell receptor beta chains derived from one specimen sequenced in a study of T-cell memory formation after mild COVID-19. Via MiXCR, TCRdb re-called the 5' RACE reads, giving one row per CDR3 protein. The table includes roughly 400,000 distinct CDR3 sequences, roughly 15% detected once. The sample consisted of PBMCs or a T cell subset sorted from them (not recorded which). These receptors were taken from a man between 18 and 29 years old who had mild COVID-19 (a few samples of this study predate the infection). Cell type and time point are not known.

This chain uses TRBV7-3 with TRBJ1-6; TRBD1 aligns across 7 bases. This CDR3 is built from 14 residues. Germline assignment: CDR1 SGHTA and CDR2 FQGTGA. J gave up 10 bases and V 5 bases, and 8 bases lay outside the gene matches. CDR3 bases: TGTGCCAGCAGCCCGGGACAGATCGGATCACCCCTCCACTTT. It specifies CASSPGQIGSPLHF.

The J gene is TRBJ2-7, the V gene TRBV5-1, with D unclear. Per the germline V gene, CDR1 is SGHRS and CDR2 is YFSETQ. This CDR3 has 16 residues. The germline V and J ends were trimmed by 0 bases and 0 bases, with 13 bases remaining between them. CDR3 bases: TGCGCCAGCAGCTTGGTTAGGCAAAGCGACTCCTACGAGCAGTACGTC. Its protein product is CASSLVRQSDSYEQYV.

The CDR3: CASSWDGANVLTF. In DNA, the CDR3 is TGTGCCAGCTCTTGGGATGGGGCCAACGTCCTGACTTTC. This sequence joins TRBV19 and TRBJ2-6; no firm D call. Looked up from germline, CDR1 is LNHDA and CDR2 is SQIVND (reference sequence). The CDR3 has 13 amino acids. V dropped 9 bases and J dropped 3 bases, with 9 bases sitting between them. Combining the CDR3 with reference TRBV19 and TRBJ2-6 gives the whole variable domain DGGITQSPKYLFRKEGQNVTLSCEQNLNHDAMYWYRQDPGQGLRLIYYSQIVNDFQKGDIAEGYSVSREKKESFPLTVTSAQKNPTAFYLCASSWDGANVLTFGAGSRLTVL.

The gene calls are TRBV12-3 or TRBV12-4 and TRBJ1-6, with 8 bases fitting TRBD1. V lost 7 bases and J lost 10; bases outside the gene matches: 9. This CDR3 is built from 14 residues. DNA of the CDR3: TGTGCCAGCATTGACACAGGGGGAGGCTCACCCCTCCACTTT. Translating gives CASIDTGGGSPLHF.

This clonotype was observed a few times. The chain employs TRBV4-3 and TRBJ1-5, with 7 nucleotides matching TRBD1. The CDR3 contains 14 residues. The V and J ends lost 4 bases and 4 bases, in that order; junction bases with no gene match: 4. Germline CDR1 LGHNA, CDR2 YSLEER. CDR3 DNA sequence: TGCGCCAGCAGCCGGACAGGTTTTAATCAGCCCCAGCATTTT. Its translation is CASSRTGFNQPQHF.

The chain is built from TRBV12-3 or TRBV12-4 and TRBJ1-2; D remains ambiguous. The CDR3 loop spans 13 amino acids. Trimming removed 5 bases at V and 2 bases at J, with 9 bases between. The DNA for the CDR3 is TGTGCCAGCAGTGGACGGTCAAACTATGGCTACACCTTC. The encoded protein is CASSGRSNYGYTF.

There are many counts of this clonotype. The V and J genes are TRBV5-5 and TRBJ1-1, with D possibly TRBD1 on 5 matching bases. The germline CDR1 and CDR2 sequences are SGHKS and YYEKEE (reference sequence). This CDR3 has 15 amino acids. Trimming cost V 1 base and J 4 bases, with 14 bases left between them. CDR3 DNA: TGTGCCAGCAGCTTGAACCCCATTGGGGGCACTGAAGCTTTCTTT. Protein: CASSLNPIGGTEAFF.

The chain recombines TRBV20-1 with TRBJ1-5, with a weak D call TRBD1 (5 bases). The V end lost 5 bases, the J end lost 7 bases, and 18 bases lay between the germline ends. There are 14 residues in the CDR3. Germline V gives CDR1 DFQATT, CDR2 SNEGSKA (reference sequence). This CDR3 reads CSALKAGAGQPQHF. The CDR3 region has the DNA TGCAGTGCTCTCAAAGCCGGGGCAGGACAGCCCCAGCATTTT.

This clonotype showed up just a few times. The J gene is TRBJ2-1, the V gene TRBV5-6, with D perhaps being TRBD1 or TRBD2 (6 bases each). Germline V gene data show CDR1 as SGHDT and CDR2 as YYEEEE. The CDR3 is made up of 17 amino acids. V was trimmed by 4 bases and J by 3 bases, leaving 20 bases between them. DNA for the CDR3: TGTGCCAGCAGCGGGGACACCCGGGACTGGTACTACAATGAGCAGTTCTTC. Its protein is CASSGDTRDWYYNEQFF.

This clonotype was seen more than once but under ten times. The CDR3 DNA is TGTGCCAGCAGCTCGGGACAGGGGCCCACCTATGGCTACACCTTC. Translation: CASSSGQGPTYGYTF. The genes are TRBV7-3 and TRBJ1-2; TRBD1 matches at 10 bases. Germline V gene sequence: CDR1 SGHTA, CDR2 FQGTGA. This CDR3 contains 15 residues. With V trimmed by 4 bases and J by 4 bases, 6 bases remained unmatched.

This clonotype was seen a handful of times. The CDR3 coding sequence is TGCAGTGCTAGAGTTGGGGGAGCGGGTGAGCAGTTCTTC. It codes for CSARVGGAGEQFF. This chain joins TRBV20-1 and TRBJ2-1; possible D gene TRBD2, 6 bases. The CDR3 has 13 amino acids. V lost 1 base and J 9 bases, leaving 13 bases between the germline ends. From germline, CDR1 is DFQATT and CDR2 SNEGSKA (reference sequence).

CDR3 region: CASSQRGNQETQYF. The DNA of the CDR3 is TGTGCCAGCAGCCAAAGGGGGAACCAAGAGACCCAGTACTTC. The chain recombines TRBV7-2 with TRBJ2-5, with D tentatively TRBD1 (6 bases). The CDR3 runs to 14 residues. Per germline, CDR1 SGHTA and CDR2 FQGNSA. With 5 bases removed from V and 0 bases from J, the gap between germline ends came to 10 bases.

The chain uses TRBV7-8 and TRBJ1-1; 8 bases match TRBD1. Germline values: CDR1 SGHVS, CDR2 FQNEAQ. Trimming cost V 6 bases and J 7 bases; bases outside gene matches: 10. The CDR3 contains 14 residues. In DNA, the CDR3 is TGTGCCAGCAGTTCCGGGACAGGAGGACTTGAAGCTTTCTTT. Its protein product is CASSSGTGGLEAFF.

This clonotype was counted only a few times. The V call is TRBV27, the J call TRBJ1-1; D is ambiguous. Germline CDR1 and CDR2: MNHEY and SMNVEV (reference sequence). The CDR3 extends over 13 amino acids. Trimming pared 2 bases from V and 5 bases from J, leaving 9 bases between. The CDR3 coding sequence is TGTGCCAGCAGTTTAGGGAGGCGGACTGAAGCTTTCTTT. The encoded protein is CASSLGRRTEAFF.

The chain is built from TRBV6-2 or TRBV6-3 and TRBJ1-2; 8 bases are shared with TRBD1. The germline V gene encodes CDR1 MNHEY and CDR2 SVGEGT. With 6 bases clipped from V and 6 bases from J, the junction kept 6 bases outside the gene matches. CDR3 length: 13 amino acids. The CDR3 protein is CASRHPDRDGYTF. DNA of the CDR3: TGTGCCAGCAGACATCCGGACAGGGATGGCTACACCTTC.

This chain links TRBV5-6 with TRBJ2-3; 8 positions match TRBD1. After removal of 4 bases from V and 10 bases from J, the junction contained 5 bases not matched to a gene. Per the germline V gene, CDR1 is SGHDT and CDR2 is YYEEEE. This CDR3 contains 12 residues. The CDR3 region is CASSQGALPQYF. The CDR3 DNA reads TGTGCCAGCAGCCAGGGGGCGCTACCGCAGTATTTT. The complete variable domain, with remaining parts taken from reference TRBV5-6 and TRBJ2-3, reads DAGVTQSPTHLIKTRGQQVTLRCSPKSGHDTVSWYQQALGQGPQFIFQYYEEEERQRGNFPDRFSGHQFPNYSSELNVNALLLGDSALYLCASSQGALPQYFGPGTRLTVL.

This chain connects TRBV5-5 to TRBJ2-1; no clear D. Germline V lookup: CDR1 SGHKS, CDR2 YYEKEE (reference sequence). V lost 2 bases to trimming and J lost 7 bases, with 25 bases between them. The CDR3 runs to 18 residues. The CDR3 bases are TGTGCCAGCAGCTTCTTCCCCGTTGGGTATGCCGCGGTGAATGAGCAGTTCTTC. It translates to CASSFFPVGYAAVNEQFF.

This clonotype was picked up a small number of times. This chain connects TRBV20-1 to TRBJ2-5; possible D gene TRBD1, 6 bases. V dropped 2 bases and J dropped 2 bases, with 21 bases sitting between them. CDR1 and CDR2 (germline): DFQATT, SNEGSKA (reference sequence). The CDR3 length is 17 residues. This CDR3 is CSARPGAGAPFQETQYF. In DNA form, the CDR3 reads TGCAGTGCTAGACCCGGGGCAGGGGCCCCGTTTCAAGAGACCCAGTACTTC.

This clonotype was detected ten times or more. The chain links TRBV18 to TRBJ2-1; 11 bases map to TRBD2. CDR3 length equals 15 residues. Germline V CDR1 and CDR2: KGHSH, LQKENI. V was pared by 6 bases and J by 4 bases, with 5 bases of the junction left unmatched. The CDR3 region has the DNA TGTGCCAGCTCCCTAGCGGGGGGCGTATACAATGAGCAGTTCTTC. Its translation is CASSLAGGVYNEQFF. Filled out from reference TRBV18 and TRBJ2-1, the complete variable domain reads NAGVMQNPRHLVRRRGQEARLRCSPMKGHSHVYWYRQLPEEGLKFMVYLQKENIIDESGMPKERFSAEFPKEGPSILRIQQVVRGDSAAYFCASSLAGGVYNEQFFGPGTRLTVL.

There are a few counts of this clonotype. The chain carries TRBV20-1 and TRBJ2-5; D is ambiguous. The CDR3 loop spans 14 amino acids. CDR1 and CDR2 from the germline V gene are DFQATT and SNEGSKA (reference sequence). The V gene lost 4 bases and the J gene lost 2 bases, with 14 bases spanning the gap. Written as DNA, the CDR3 is TGCAGTGCTACCAAAGGGCCACAGCAAGAGACCCAGTACTTC. Its protein is CSATKGPQQETQYF.

Only a few counts were recorded for this clonotype. This chain links TRBV12-3 or TRBV12-4 with TRBJ2-2; D possibly corresponds to TRBD1 (6 bases). The CDR3 sequence is 14 residues long. The V gene lost 6 bases and the J gene lost 4 bases, with 12 bases spanning the gap. The DNA for the CDR3 is TGTGCCAGCAGCCCGGACAGCTTCACCGGGGAGCTGTTTTTT. Protein sequence: CASSPDSFTGELFF.

This clonotype has only a few counts. The chain combines TRBV18 with TRBJ2-7; D gene ambiguous. Germline V gene data show CDR1 as KGHSH and CDR2 as LQKENI. The V end lost 6 bases, the J end lost 2 bases, and 11 bases lay between the germline ends. This CDR3 has 13 residues. CDR3 bases: TGTGCCAGCTCCCCTTCACAGACCTACGAGCAGTACTTC. Protein sequence: CASSPSQTYEQYF.

This clonotype was seen only a few times. The chain uses TRBV7-2 and TRBJ1-4; tentatively, D is TRBD1 (5 bases). CDR3 length: 14 residues. The V and J ends lost 5 bases and 5 bases respectively, with 12 bases between them. Germline CDR1 and CDR2: SGHTA and FQGNSA. Here the CDR3 DNA reads TGTGCCAGCAGCCCGACAGTTCGCAATGAAAAACTGTTTTTT. This codes for CASSPTVRNEKLFF.

The genes are TRBV2 and TRBJ2-7, with D perhaps assigned TRBD1 or TRBD2 (5 bases each). The germline V gene has CDR1 SNHLY and CDR2 FYNNEI. V was shortened by 10 bases and J by 2 bases, with 15 bases between the two germline ends. The CDR3 is 13 amino acids. This chain's CDR3 is CATGVGATYEQYV. CDR3 nucleotides: TGTGCCACGGGTGTCGGGGCTACCTACGAGCAGTACGTC.

The sample holds one count of this clonotype. The chain has TRBV24-1 and TRBJ1-6, with a possible D match to TRBD1 (5 bases). Germline assignment: CDR1 KGHDR and CDR2 SFDVKD. CDR3 length equals 18 residues. Trimming cost V 9 bases and J 0 bases, with 20 bases left between them. CDR3 in DNA: TGTGCCACCCTAGCAGGGCCCGGAACAGGCTCCTATAATTCACCCCTCCACTTT. Amino acid sequence: CATLAGPGTGSYNSPLHF.

This chain links TRBV7-3 with TRBJ2-1, with TRBD1 matching 8 bases. The CDR3 sequence is 15 residues long. Germline values: CDR1 SGHTA, CDR2 FQGTGA. V lost 4 bases and J lost 8; bases outside the gene matches: 10. The CDR3 DNA reads as TGTGCCAGCAGCTATATTGGGACAGGACTCCATGAGCAGTTCTTC. Its translation: CASSYIGTGLHEQFF. The full variable domain, rest sourced from reference TRBV7-3 and TRBJ2-1, is GAGVSQTPSNKVTEKGKYVELRCDPISGHTALYWYRQSLGQGPEFLIYFQGTGAADDSGLPNDRFFAVRPEGSVSTLKIQRTERGDSAVYLCASSYIGTGLHEQFFGPGTRLTVL.

The genes are TRBV29-1 and TRBJ2-5; possibly TRBD2 for D (6 bases). Trimming left V 4 bases short and J 2 bases short, with 11 bases between. Per the germline V gene, CDR1 is SQVTM and CDR2 is ANQGSEA. CDR3 length: 13 residues. The CDR3 loop is CSVGGDQQETQYF. The CDR3 DNA reads TGCAGCGTTGGGGGGGACCAGCAAGAGACCCAGTACTTC. The complete variable domain, with remaining parts taken from reference TRBV29-1 and TRBJ2-5, reads SAVISQKPSRDICQRGTSLTIQCQVDSQVTMMFWYRQQPGQSLTLIATANQGSEATYESGFVIDKFPISRPNLTFSTLTVSNMSPEDSSIYLCSVGGDQQETQYFGPGTRLLVL.

The sample holds many counts of this clonotype. The chain employs TRBV5-1 and TRBJ2-2; TRBD1 matches 9 bases. V trimming: 4 bases; J trimming: 6 bases; junction bases outside the gene matches: 13. The V gene's germline CDR1 is SGHRS and CDR2 YFSETQ. The CDR3 covers 17 residues. The CDR3 DNA reads as TGCGCCAGCAGCGGATCCCTCCGGGACAGGGTTCCCGGGGAGCTGTTTTTT. Protein product: CASSGSLRDRVPGELFF.

The chain joins TRBV5-1 to TRBJ1-2, with 9 bases matching TRBD1. Per germline, CDR1 SGHRS and CDR2 YFSETQ. The CDR3 runs 14 residues. Trimming cost V 3 bases and J 6 bases; bases outside gene matches: 6. In DNA, the CDR3 is TGCGCCAGCAGCTACGACAGGGGGTTCGATGGCTACACCTTC. Residues: CASSYDRGFDGYTF. The variable domain in full, with the rest retrieved from reference TRBV5-1 and TRBJ1-2, is KAGVTQTPRYLIKTRGQQVTLSCSPISGHRSVSWYQQTPGQGLQFLFEYFSETQRNKGNFPGRFSGRQFSNSRSEMNVSTLELGDSALYLCASSYDRGFDGYTFGSGTRLTVV.

This clonotype was seen repeatedly, ten times or more. This sequence joins TRBV28 and TRBJ2-7; D gene unclear. CDR3 length: 13 amino acids. Germline values: CDR1 MDHEN, CDR2 SYDVKM. Trimming cost V 5 bases and J 0 bases, with 8 bases left between them. CDR3 protein: CASSVSSSYEQYV. CDR3 DNA sequence: TGTGCCAGCAGTGTGTCAAGCTCCTACGAGCAGTACGTC.

There are a few counts of this clonotype. The chain joins TRBV4-3 to TRBJ2-3; D is unresolved. Germline V gives CDR1 LGHNA, CDR2 YSLEER. The CDR3 extends over 15 amino acids. V shed 2 bases and J shed 1 base, with 10 bases lying between them. Here the CDR3 DNA reads TGCGCCAGCAGCCAAATAATCGGCGGCACAGATACGCAGTATTTT. Amino acids: CASSQIIGGTDTQYF.